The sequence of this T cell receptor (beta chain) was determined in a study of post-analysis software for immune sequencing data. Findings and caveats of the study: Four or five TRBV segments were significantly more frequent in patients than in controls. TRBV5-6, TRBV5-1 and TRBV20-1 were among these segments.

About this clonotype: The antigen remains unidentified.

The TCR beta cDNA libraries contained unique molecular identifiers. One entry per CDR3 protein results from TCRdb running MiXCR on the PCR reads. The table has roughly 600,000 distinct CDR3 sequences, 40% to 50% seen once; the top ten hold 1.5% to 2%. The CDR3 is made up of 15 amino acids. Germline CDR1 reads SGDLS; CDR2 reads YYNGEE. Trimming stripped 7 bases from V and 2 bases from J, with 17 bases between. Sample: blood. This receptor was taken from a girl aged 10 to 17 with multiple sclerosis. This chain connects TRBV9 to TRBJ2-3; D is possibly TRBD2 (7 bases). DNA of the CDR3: TGTGCCAGCGAAGAATGGCGGGGGCACACAGATACGCAGTATTTT. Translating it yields CASEEWRGHTDTQYF.